This T cell receptor beta chain is from a study of blood T cell repertoires in COVID-19. Study-wide background: Spain, Italy and the United States supplied samples that represented acute and convalescent COVID-19.

Per the authors' pipeline: Reference gene primers were amplified, and this amplification served to estimate nucleated cell counts. Data came from immunoSEQ multiplex PCR; TCRdb stores just in-frame clones and leaves some out. The V and J calls and clone size are taken from that table; D and trimming were inferred from the DNA. The data contain 100,000 to 150,000 clones, over 75% of them singletons. Input material: peripheral blood. This receptor was taken from a woman of 80 years or more with acute or convalescent COVID-19.

The chain's CDR3 is CASSSPASSYNSPLHF. The CDR3 coding sequence is TGTGCCAGCAGCTCCCCAGCTAGCTCCTATAATTCACCCCTCCACTTT. This chain connects TRBV11-2 to TRBJ1-6, with D uncertain. CDR3 length equals 16 residues. Between the trimmed V and J ends, which lost 4 bases and 0 bases, there was a span of 10 bases. Germline V gene data show CDR1 as SGHAT and CDR2 as FQNNGV.